This T cell receptor beta chain was identified in a study of cytomegalovirus exposure and HLA in healthy donors. This CDR3 has 14 residues. Looked up from germline, CDR1 is SEHNR and CDR2 is FQNEAQ (reference sequence). The germline V and J ends were trimmed by 7 bases and 2 bases, with 14 bases remaining between them. As for this clone: Its antigen is unidentified.

Whereas donors were nominally healthy upon sampling, unrecorded immune exposures were probable. Study results and caveats: Whilst most TCR sequences proved rare, a subset of public TCRs occurred across many donors.

Primers included in the PCR were 60 Vbeta and 13 Jbeta primers. TCRdb's copy holds only in-frame clones and misses some; the assay was immunoSEQ multiplex PCR. The sample records approximately 22,000 clones, 70% to 80% being singletons. This TCR came from a man aged 60-69 years in good health and CMV-seronegative. The V and J genes are TRBV7-9 and TRBJ2-5, with a tentative D call TRBD2 (5 bases). The specimen sequenced was PBMCs. CDR3 DNA: TGTGCCAGCACTGGACTGATAGAACAAGAGACCCAGTACTTC. This translates into CASTGLIEQETQYF.